This record concerns one TCR beta chain sequence. This record comes from a study of shared clonotypes between healthy human individuals. The table came from immunoSEQ multiplex PCR; TCRdb's copy has only in-frame clones and leaves some out. The sample records over 2 million clones, roughly 92% being singletons. The study drew its donors from healthy HIV-negative adults without recent acute infections or vaccinations. This TCR was sampled from a man aged 18-30 years in good health. Some clones in this sample may be carry-over from other donors' samples. Sample: naive CD4+ T cells from PBMCs. Subset defined: CD45RA+ positively selected.

The CDR3 DNA reads TGTGCCAGTACTTACCATGGACAGGAAGGCGAGCAGTACTTC. It yields the protein CASTYHGQEGEQYF. The chain employs TRBV6-5 and TRBJ2-7, with 7 bases fitting TRBD1. CDR1 MNHEY and CDR2 SVGAGI come from the germline V gene. The V and J ends lost 9 bases and 6 bases, in that order; junction bases with no gene match: 14. This CDR3 has 14 residues.